This T cell receptor beta chain was retrieved from a study of T-cell reconstitution after alpha-beta-depleted transplantation in children. V gave up 6 bases and J gave up 4 bases; unmatched junction bases: 8. The CDR3 extends over 15 amino acids. Germline CDR1 DFQATT, CDR2 SNEGSKA (reference sequence). This clonotype has ten or more counts. Unique molecular identifiers tagged the TCRbeta library. In TCRdb, the PCR reads were re-called with MiXCR into one record per CDR3 protein. The sample carries fewer than 400,000 distinct CDR3 sequences, just over 20% recorded once. Sequenced here: PBMCs from the stem cell graft donor, sampled from the stem cell graft. The sequence derives from a human donor who donated a stem cell graft to a child with acute myeloid leukemia. The chain joins TRBV20-1 to TRBJ2-3; TRBD2 matches at 12 bases. The CDR3 DNA reads as TGCAGTGCCCGACGGACTAGCGGGACGGCAGATACGCAGTATTTT. Its protein is CSARRTSGTADTQYF.